This entry lists 12 T cell receptor beta chains sequenced from one sample in a study of T cells after yellow fever vaccination. One entry per CDR3 protein results from TCRdb running MiXCR on the 5' RACE reads. The sample includes 250,000 to 400,000 distinct CDR3 sequences, 4.1% seen only once; the top ten take around 25%. The sample in question was PBMCs, obtained 5 days after the yellow fever booster vaccination. The receptors come from a man aged 18 to 30 who received the YFV17D yellow fever vaccine.

The sample holds a few counts of this clonotype. The chain joins TRBV5-1 to TRBJ2-1, with D perhaps matching TRBD1 or TRBD2 (6 bases each). This CDR3 region has 15 residues. CDR1 SGHRS and CDR2 YFSETQ come from the germline V gene. The V gene lost 4 bases and the J gene lost 6 bases, with 17 bases spanning the gap. CDR3 sequence: CASSRSVSGANEQFF. CDR3 DNA sequence: TGCGCCAGCAGCAGGTCGGTCTCGGGGGCCAATGAGCAGTTCTTC.

This chain joins TRBV10-3 and TRBJ1-5; 7 bases are a match to TRBD1. Germline V gene data show CDR1 as ENHRY and CDR2 as SYGVKD. With 10 bases clipped from V and 3 bases from J, the junction kept 3 bases outside the gene matches. This CDR3 has 12 residues. CDR3 amino acids: CATQGDNQPQHF. As DNA, the CDR3 is TGTGCCACCCAGGGGGACAATCAGCCCCAGCATTTT.

In this sample, this clonotype turned up a few times. The chain combines TRBV6-5 with TRBJ2-6, with D possibly TRBD1 on 7 matching bases. This CDR3 region has 18 residues. The ends were cut back, 6 bases at V and 0 bases at J, with 18 bases in the middle. Per the germline V gene, CDR1 is MNHEY and CDR2 is SVGAGI. The CDR3 protein is CASSRGDSFYSGANVLTF. The DNA of the CDR3 is TGTGCCAGCAGCAGGGGGGACAGCTTTTACTCTGGGGCCAACGTCCTGACTTTC.

The rearrangement joins TRBV15 to TRBJ1-2; tentative D call: TRBD1 (5 bases). Germline V gives CDR1 LNHNV, CDR2 YYDKDF (reference sequence). V was clipped by 0 bases and J by 6 bases, with 11 bases between them. This CDR3 is built from 14 residues. The CDR3, as DNA: TGTGCCACCAGCAGAGATCAGGGAAGGGATGGCTACACCTTC. Translating it yields CATSRDQGRDGYTF.

This clonotype occurred a few times. The chain is built from TRBV20-1 and TRBJ2-2; perhaps D is TRBD1 or TRBD2 (5 bases each). The CDR3 sequence is 15 residues long. The V end was cut by 3 bases, the J end by 2 bases, with 13 bases between. Germline CDR1 reads DFQATT; CDR2 reads SNEGSKA (reference sequence). The CDR3 here is CSASHGAGNTGELFF. The CDR3 nucleotides read TGCAGTGCTAGTCACGGGGCTGGAAACACCGGGGAGCTGTTTTTT.

This clonotype was observed a few times. This chain links TRBV4-2 with TRBJ1-3; no reliable D call. This CDR3 contains 17 residues. Trimming took 1 base from V and 0 from J, leaving 13 bases between them. The V gene's germline CDR1 is LGHNA and CDR2 YNFKEQ. CDR3 region: CASSQVAADLSGNTIYF. In DNA form, the CDR3 reads TGTGCCAGCAGCCAAGTTGCGGCAGACCTCTCTGGAAACACCATATATTTT.

This clonotype was recorded many times. The J gene is TRBJ2-3, the V gene TRBV9; possibly TRBD1 for D (7 bases). Trimming stripped 0 bases from V and 6 bases from J, with 14 bases between. The germline gives CDR1 SGDLS, CDR2 YYNGEE. There are 15 residues in the CDR3. CDR3 DNA: TGTGCCAGCAGCGTAGGAGGAGGGGGCAGGGATACGCAGTATTTT. Residues: CASSVGGGGRDTQYF.

CDR3 loop: CASSNLERGGIYNEQFF. The CDR3 DNA is TGTGCCAGCAGTAACTTAGAGCGGGGGGGGATCTACAATGAGCAGTTCTTC. This chain links TRBV7-3 with TRBJ2-1, with 10 bases aligning to TRBD2. Germline values: CDR1 SGHTA, CDR2 FQGTGA. The J segment lost 3 bases and the V segment lost 6 bases, leaving 11 bases of the junction unmatched. This CDR3 spans 17 amino acids.

This chain joins TRBV4-1 and TRBJ1-2, with D possibly TRBD1 on 6 matching bases. The V gene's germline CDR1 is MGHRA and CDR2 YSYEKL. The CDR3 has 15 amino acids. Trimming took off 1 base at V and 0 bases at J, with 9 bases between the two ends. For the CDR3, the DNA is TGCGCCAGCAGCCAAGCCGGGACACCTAACTATGGCTACACCTTC. Encoded protein: CASSQAGTPNYGYTF.

This clonotype was seen more than once but under ten times. DNA of the CDR3: TGTGCCAGCAGTAAGACAGGCTTGGATGGCTACACCTTC. It is translated as CASSKTGLDGYTF. The chain carries TRBV6-5 and TRBJ1-2; D may be TRBD1 (6 bases). The CDR3 is 13 residues long. Trimming took 5 bases from V and 6 from J, leaving 13 bases between them. Germline CDR1 MNHEY, CDR2 SVGAGI.

In this sample, this clonotype turned up many times. The chain joins TRBV12-3 or TRBV12-4 to TRBJ2-7, with 7 bases fitting TRBD2. The CDR3 has 12 residues. The J segment lost 7 bases and the V segment lost 2 bases, leaving 2 bases of the junction unmatched. The CDR3 spells CASSLWGGEQYV. The DNA of the CDR3 is TGTGCCAGCAGTTTATGGGGGGGAGAGCAGTACGTC.

This clonotype showed up many times. V is TRBV4-3 and J is TRBJ2-5; the D is unclear. The CDR3 is 15 amino acids. CDR1 LGHNA and CDR2 YSLEER come from the germline V gene. The V gene lost 0 bases and the J gene lost 7 bases, with 15 bases spanning the gap. CDR3 protein: CASSQEVHSKATQYF. CDR3 DNA sequence: TGCGCCAGCAGCCAAGAGGTGCATTCCAAGGCGACCCAGTACTTC.